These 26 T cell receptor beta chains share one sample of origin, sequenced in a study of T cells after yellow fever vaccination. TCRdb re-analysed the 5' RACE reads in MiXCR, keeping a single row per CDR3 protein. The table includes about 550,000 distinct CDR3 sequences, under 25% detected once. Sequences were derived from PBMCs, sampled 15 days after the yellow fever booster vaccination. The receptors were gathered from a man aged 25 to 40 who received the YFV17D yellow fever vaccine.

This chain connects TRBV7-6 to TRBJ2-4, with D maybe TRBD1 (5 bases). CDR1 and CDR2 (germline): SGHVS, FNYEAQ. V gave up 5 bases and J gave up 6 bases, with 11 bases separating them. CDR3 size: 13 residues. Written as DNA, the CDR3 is TGTGCCAGCAGCCGCACCCAGGGAAACATTCAGTACTTC. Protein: CASSRTQGNIQYF.

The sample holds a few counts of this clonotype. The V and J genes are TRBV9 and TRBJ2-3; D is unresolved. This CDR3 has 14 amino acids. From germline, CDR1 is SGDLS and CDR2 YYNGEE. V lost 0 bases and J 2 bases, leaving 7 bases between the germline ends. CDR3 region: CASSVGQNTDTQYF. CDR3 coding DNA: TGTGCCAGCAGCGTAGGCCAAAACACAGATACGCAGTATTTT.

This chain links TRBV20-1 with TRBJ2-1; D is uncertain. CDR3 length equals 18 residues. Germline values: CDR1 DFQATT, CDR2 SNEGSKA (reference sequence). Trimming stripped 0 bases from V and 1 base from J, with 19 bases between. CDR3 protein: CSARDPDPTQASYNEQFF. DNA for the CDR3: TGCAGTGCTAGAGACCCCGACCCGACCCAAGCGTCCTACAATGAGCAGTTCTTC.

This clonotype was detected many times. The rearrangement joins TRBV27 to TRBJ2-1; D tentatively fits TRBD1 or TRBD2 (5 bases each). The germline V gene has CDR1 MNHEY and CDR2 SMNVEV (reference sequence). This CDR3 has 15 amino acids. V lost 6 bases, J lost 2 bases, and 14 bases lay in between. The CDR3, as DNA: TGTGCCAGCAGGGACTTTACAGGCACCTACAATGAGCAGTTCTTC. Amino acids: CASRDFTGTYNEQFF.

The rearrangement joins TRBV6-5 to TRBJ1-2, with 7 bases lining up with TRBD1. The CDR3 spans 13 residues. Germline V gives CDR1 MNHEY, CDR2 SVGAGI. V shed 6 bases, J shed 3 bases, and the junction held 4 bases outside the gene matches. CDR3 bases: TGTGCCAGCAGGCAGGGGGGTGACTATGGCTACACCTTC. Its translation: CASRQGGDYGYTF.

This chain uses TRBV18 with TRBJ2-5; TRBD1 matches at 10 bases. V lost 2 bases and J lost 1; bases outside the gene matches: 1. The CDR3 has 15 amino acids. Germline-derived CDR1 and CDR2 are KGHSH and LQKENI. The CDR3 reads CASSPDRGLQETQYF. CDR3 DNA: TGTGCCAGCTCACCAGACAGGGGGCTCCAAGAGACCCAGTACTTC. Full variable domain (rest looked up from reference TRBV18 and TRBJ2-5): NAGVMQNPRHLVRRRGQEARLRCSPMKGHSHVYWYRQLPEEGLKFMVYLQKENIIDESGMPKERFSAEFPKEGPSILRIQQVVRGDSAAYFCASSPDRGLQETQYFGPGTRLLVL.

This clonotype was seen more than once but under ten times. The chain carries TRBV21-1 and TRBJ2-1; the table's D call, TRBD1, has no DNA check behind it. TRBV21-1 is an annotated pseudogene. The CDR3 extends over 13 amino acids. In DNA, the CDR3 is TGTGCCAGCAGCATTCAGGGTCGCGGTGAGCAGTTCTTC. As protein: CASSIQGRGEQFF.

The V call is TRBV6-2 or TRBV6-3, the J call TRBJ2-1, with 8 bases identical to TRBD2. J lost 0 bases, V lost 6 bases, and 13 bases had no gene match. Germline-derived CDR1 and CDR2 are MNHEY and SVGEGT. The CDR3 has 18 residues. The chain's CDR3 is CASRSRHSGASSYNEQFF. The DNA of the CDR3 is TGTGCCAGCAGGTCCCGTCATAGCGGGGCGAGCTCCTACAATGAGCAGTTCTTC.

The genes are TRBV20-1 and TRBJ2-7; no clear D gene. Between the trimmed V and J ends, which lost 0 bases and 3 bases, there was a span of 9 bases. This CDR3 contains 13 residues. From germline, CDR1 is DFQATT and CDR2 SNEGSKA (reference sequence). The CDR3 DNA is TGCAGTGCTAGAGATCGACTCTACTACGAGCAGTACTTC. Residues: CSARDRLYYEQYF.

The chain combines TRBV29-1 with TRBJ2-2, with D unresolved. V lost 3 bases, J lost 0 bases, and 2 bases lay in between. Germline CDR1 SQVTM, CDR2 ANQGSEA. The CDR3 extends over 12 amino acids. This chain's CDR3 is CSVDSNTGELFF. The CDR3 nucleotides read TGCAGCGTTGACTCGAACACCGGGGAGCTGTTTTTT.

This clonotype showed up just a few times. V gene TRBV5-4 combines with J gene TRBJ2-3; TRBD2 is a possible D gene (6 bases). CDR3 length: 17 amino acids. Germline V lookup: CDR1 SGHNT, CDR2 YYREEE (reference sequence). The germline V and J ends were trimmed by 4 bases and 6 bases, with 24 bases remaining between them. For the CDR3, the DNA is TGTGCCAGCAGCGCCATAAATCTAGTAGCGAGCGGGGATACGCAGTATTTT. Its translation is CASSAINLVASGDTQYF.

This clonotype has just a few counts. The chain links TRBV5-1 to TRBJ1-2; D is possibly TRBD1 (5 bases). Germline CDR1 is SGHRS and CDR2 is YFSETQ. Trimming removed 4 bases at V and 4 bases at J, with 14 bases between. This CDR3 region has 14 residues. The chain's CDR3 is CASSGSGPTYGYTF. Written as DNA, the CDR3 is TGCGCCAGCAGCGGCTCGGGGCCGACCTATGGCTACACCTTC.

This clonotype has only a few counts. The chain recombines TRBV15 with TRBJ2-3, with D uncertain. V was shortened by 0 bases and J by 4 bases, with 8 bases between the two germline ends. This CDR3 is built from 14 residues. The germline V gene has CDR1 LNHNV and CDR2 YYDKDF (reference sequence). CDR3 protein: CATSRDLGSDTQYF. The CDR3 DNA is TGTGCCACCAGCAGAGATTTGGGGTCAGATACGCAGTATTTT.

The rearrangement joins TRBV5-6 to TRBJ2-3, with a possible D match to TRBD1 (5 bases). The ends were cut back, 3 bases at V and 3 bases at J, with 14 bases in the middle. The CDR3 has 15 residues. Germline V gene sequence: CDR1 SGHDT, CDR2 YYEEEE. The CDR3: CASSSRQLTTDTQYF. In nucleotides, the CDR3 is TGTGCCAGCAGCTCGAGACAGTTAACAACAGATACGCAGTATTTT.

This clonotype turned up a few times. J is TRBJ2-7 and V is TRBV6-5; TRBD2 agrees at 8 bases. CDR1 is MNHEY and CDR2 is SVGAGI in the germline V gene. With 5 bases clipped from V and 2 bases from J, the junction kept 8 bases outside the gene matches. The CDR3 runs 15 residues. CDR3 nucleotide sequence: TGTGCCAGCAGTCTCGGGGGGGGAGGGCCCTACGAGCAGTACTTC. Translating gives CASSLGGGGPYEQYF.

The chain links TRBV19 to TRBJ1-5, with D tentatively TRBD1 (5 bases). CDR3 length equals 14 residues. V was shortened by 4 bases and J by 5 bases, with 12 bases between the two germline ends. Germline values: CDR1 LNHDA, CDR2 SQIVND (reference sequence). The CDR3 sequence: CASSTPGAHQPQHF. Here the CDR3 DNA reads TGTGCCAGTAGTACCCCCGGGGCGCATCAGCCCCAGCATTTT.

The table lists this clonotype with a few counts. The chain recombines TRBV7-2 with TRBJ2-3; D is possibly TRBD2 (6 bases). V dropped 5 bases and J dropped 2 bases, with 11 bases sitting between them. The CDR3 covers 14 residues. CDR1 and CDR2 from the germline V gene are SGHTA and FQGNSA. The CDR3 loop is CASSLRTNTDTQYF. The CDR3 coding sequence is TGTGCCAGCAGCCTGCGGACTAACACAGATACGCAGTATTTT.

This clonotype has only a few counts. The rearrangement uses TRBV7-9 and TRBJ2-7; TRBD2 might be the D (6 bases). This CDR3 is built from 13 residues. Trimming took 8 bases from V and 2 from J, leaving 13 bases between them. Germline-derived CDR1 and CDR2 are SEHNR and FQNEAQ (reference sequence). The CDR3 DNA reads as TGTGCCAGCGCTGGCGGGACCCCCTACGAGCAGTACTTC. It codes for CASAGGTPYEQYF.

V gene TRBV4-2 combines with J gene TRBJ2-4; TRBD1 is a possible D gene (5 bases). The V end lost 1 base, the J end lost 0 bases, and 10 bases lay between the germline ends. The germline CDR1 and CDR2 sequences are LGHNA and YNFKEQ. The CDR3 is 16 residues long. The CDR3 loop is CASSQVTQVAKNIQYF. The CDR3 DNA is TGTGCCAGCAGCCAAGTGACACAGGTAGCCAAAAACATTCAGTACTTC.

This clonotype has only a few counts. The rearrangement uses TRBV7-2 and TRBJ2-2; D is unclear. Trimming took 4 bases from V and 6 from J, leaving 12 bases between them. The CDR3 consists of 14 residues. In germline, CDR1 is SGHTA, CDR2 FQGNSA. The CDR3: CASSSGLVSGELFF. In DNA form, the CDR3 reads TGTGCCAGCAGCTCCGGCCTAGTGTCCGGGGAGCTGTTTTTT.

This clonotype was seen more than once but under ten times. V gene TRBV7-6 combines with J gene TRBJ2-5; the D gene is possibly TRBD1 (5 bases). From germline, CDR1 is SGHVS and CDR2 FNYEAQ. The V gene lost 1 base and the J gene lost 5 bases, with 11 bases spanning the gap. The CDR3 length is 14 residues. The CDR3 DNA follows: TGTGCCAGCAGCTTAGTTGCAGGGCCGGAGACCCAGTACTTC. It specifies CASSLVAGPETQYF. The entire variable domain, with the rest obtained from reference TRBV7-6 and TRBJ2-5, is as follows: GAGVSQSPRYKVTKRGQDVALRCDPISGHVSLYWYRQALGQGPEFLTYFNYEAQQDKSGLPNDRFSAERPEGSISTLTIQRTEQRDSAMYRCASSLVAGPETQYFGPGTRLLVL.

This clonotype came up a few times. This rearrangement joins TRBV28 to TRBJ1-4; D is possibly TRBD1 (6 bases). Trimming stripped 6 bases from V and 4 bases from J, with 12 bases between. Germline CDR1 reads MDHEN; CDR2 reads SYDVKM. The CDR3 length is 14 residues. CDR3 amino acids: CASRPGHINEKLFF. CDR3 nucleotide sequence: TGTGCCAGCAGGCCGGGACACATTAATGAAAAACTGTTTTTT.

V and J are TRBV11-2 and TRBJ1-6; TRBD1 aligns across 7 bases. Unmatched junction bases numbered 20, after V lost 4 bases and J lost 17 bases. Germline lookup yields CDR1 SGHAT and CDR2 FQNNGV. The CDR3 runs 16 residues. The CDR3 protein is CASSSGGTVFSSKFHF. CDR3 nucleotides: TGTGCCAGCAGCTCAGGGGGAACAGTGTTTAGTTCTAAATTCCACTTT.

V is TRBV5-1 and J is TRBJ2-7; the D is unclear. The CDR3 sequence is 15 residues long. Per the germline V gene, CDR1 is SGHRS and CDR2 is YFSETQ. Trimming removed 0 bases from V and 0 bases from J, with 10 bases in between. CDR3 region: CASSLDWTSSYEQYF. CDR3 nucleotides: TGCGCCAGCAGCTTGGATTGGACCTCCTCCTACGAGCAGTACTTC.

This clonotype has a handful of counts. For the CDR3, the DNA is TGCGCCAGCAGCGTTATTAGGAGGCGAGGAACTGAAGCTTTCTTT. As protein: CASSVIRRRGTEAFF. The J gene is TRBJ1-1, the V gene TRBV5-1, with D unresolved. CDR1 and CDR2 (germline): SGHRS, YFSETQ. The CDR3 sequence is 15 residues long. V was pared by 4 bases and J by 5 bases, with 18 bases between.

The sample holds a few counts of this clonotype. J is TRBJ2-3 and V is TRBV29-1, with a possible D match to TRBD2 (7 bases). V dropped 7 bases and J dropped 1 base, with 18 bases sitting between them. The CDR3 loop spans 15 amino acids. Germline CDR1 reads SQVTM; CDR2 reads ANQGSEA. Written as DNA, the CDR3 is TGCAGCGCCGTTCGGGGGGCGGGACGCACAGATACGCAGTATTTT. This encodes CSAVRGAGRTDTQYF.